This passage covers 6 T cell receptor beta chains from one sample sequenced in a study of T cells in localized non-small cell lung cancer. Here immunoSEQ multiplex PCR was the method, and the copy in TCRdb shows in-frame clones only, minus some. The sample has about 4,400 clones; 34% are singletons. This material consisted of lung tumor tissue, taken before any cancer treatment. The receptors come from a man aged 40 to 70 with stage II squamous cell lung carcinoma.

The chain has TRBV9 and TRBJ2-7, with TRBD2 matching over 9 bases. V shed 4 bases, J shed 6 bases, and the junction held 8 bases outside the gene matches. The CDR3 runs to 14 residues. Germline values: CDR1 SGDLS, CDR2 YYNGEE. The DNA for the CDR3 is TGTGCCAGCAGCCCCGTACTAGCGGGTGGCGAGCAGTACTTC. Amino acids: CASSPVLAGGEQYF.

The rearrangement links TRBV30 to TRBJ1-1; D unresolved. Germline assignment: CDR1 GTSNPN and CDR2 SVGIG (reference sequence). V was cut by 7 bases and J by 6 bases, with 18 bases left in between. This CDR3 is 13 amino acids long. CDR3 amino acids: CAFTDFLNSEAFF. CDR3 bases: TGTGCCTTTACGGACTTCCTAAATTCTGAAGCTTTCTTT.

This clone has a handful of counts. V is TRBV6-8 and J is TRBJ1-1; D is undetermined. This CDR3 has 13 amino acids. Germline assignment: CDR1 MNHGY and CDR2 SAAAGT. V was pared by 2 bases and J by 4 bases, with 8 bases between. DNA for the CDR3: TGTGCCAGCAGTTACGGGGAAGGCACTGAAGCTTTCTTT. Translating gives CASSYGEGTEAFF.

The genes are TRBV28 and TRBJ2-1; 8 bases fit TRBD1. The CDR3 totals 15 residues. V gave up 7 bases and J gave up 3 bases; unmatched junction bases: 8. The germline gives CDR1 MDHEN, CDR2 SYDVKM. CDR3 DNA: TGTGCCAGCACTAAAGGACAGGGTGGCTACAATGAGCAGTTCTTC. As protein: CASTKGQGGYNEQFF.

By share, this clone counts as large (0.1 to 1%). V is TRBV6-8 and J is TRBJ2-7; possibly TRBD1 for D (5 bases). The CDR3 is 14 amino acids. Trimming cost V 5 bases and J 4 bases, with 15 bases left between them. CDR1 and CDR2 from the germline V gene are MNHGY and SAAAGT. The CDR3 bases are TGTGCCAGCAGTCCAGCAGGGAATTGGTACGAGCAGTACTTC. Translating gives CASSPAGNWYEQYF.

CDR3 protein: CASSFPLLYNEQFF. CDR3 DNA: TGTGCCAGCAGTTTTCCGCTCCTTTACAATGAGCAGTTCTTC. V gene TRBV11-3 combines with J gene TRBJ2-1; D gene ambiguous. CDR3 length: 14 amino acids. Germline lookup yields CDR1 SGHNT and CDR2 YENEEA. Trimming took 6 bases from V and 4 from J, leaving 13 bases between them.